This T cell receptor (beta chain) was captured by sequencing in a study of T cell repertoires in cytomegalovirus infection. Study in general: Public TCR beta signatures provided an indication of both CMV infection and a matching HLA type. Study-wide findings and caveats: Summed frequency of public TCR beta families distinguished CMV carriers with the relevant HLA. HLA-C-restricted TCR beta clonotypes specific for CMV led the ex vivo response.

TCRdb redid the calling of the reads with MiXCR, one entry per CDR3 protein. This sample carries over 200,000 distinct CDR3 sequences, roughly 13% of them seen once, and the ten largest clones take around 9.5%. CDR3 length equals 14 residues. V was pared by 7 bases and J by 2 bases, with 15 bases between. The germline V gene encodes CDR1 SGHTA and CDR2 FQGNSA. Ten or more counts support this clonotype. The antigen is unknown. The receptor was derived from a human donor in good health (CMV status not recorded). Some clones in this sample may be carry-over from other donors' samples. This rearrangement joins TRBV7-2 to TRBJ2-7; the D gene is possibly TRBD2 (5 bases). Material for sequencing was PBMCs. This CDR3 reads CASTLNAGPYEQYF. The CDR3 DNA sequence: TGTGCCAGCACCCTAAACGCGGGCCCCTACGAGCAGTACTTC.